The clone carrying this T cell receptor (beta chain) was found a few times. The record originates from a study of chronic HIV infection and antiretroviral therapy. Each CDR3 protein gets one entry after TCRdb re-called the 5' RACE reads with MiXCR. The table shows 30,000 to 45,000 distinct CDR3 sequences, with around 8.7% occurring only once. CDR1 is MDHEN and CDR2 is SYDVKM in the germline V gene. This CDR3 comprises 15 residues. Trimming removed 5 bases from V and 1 base from J, with 9 bases in between. The receptor was isolated from an adult who had HIV and had not received antiretroviral therapy, or was an uninfected healthy control (not recorded which). The sample comprised peripheral blood. V and J are TRBV28 and TRBJ2-6; D gene uncertain. This CDR3 is CASSPTRSGANVLTF. The CDR3 nucleotides read TGTGCCAGCAGTCCCACACGATCTGGGGCCAACGTCCTGACTTTC.